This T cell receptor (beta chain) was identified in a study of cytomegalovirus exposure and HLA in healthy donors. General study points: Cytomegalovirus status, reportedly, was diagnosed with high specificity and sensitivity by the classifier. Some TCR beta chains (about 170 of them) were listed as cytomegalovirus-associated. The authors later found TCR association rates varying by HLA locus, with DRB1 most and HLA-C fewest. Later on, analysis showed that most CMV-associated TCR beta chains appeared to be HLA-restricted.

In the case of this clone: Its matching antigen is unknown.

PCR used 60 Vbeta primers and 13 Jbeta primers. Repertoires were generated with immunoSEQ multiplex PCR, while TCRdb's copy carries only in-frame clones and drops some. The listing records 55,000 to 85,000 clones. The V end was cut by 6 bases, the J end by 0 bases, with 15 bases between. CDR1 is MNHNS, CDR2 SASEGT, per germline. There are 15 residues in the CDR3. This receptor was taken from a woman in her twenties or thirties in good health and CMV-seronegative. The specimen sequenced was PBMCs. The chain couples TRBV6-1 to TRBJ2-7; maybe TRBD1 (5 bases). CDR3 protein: CASRLGREDSYEQYF. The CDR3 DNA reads TGTGCCAGCAGATTGGGCAGGGAAGACTCCTACGAGCAGTACTTC.